The 9 T cell receptor beta chains below were found in one sample sequenced in a study of cytomegalovirus exposure and HLA in healthy donors. Primers included in the PCR were 60 Vbeta and 13 Jbeta primers. Profiled with immunoSEQ multiplex PCR; TCRdb holds only in-frame clones, not every one. The repertoire includes tens of thousands of clones, roughly 80% of them detected once, and just under 3% sits in the top ten. Sequenced input: PBMCs. These receptors all stem from a woman younger than 45 in good health and CMV-seronegative.

V gene TRBV4-3 combines with J gene TRBJ2-5; 7 bases agree with TRBD1. The CDR3 extends over 16 amino acids. Germline lookup yields CDR1 LGHNA and CDR2 YSLEER. V gave up 5 bases and J gave up 4 bases; unmatched junction bases: 13. The chain's CDR3 is CASSSQGWDGIETQYF. The CDR3 DNA reads TGCGCCAGCAGCTCACAGGGGTGGGACGGGATAGAGACCCAGTACTTC.

This sequence joins TRBV7-9 and TRBJ2-1; 16 bases fit TRBD2. V was clipped by 5 bases and J by 5 bases; unmatched bases: 0. The germline V gene encodes CDR1 SEHNR and CDR2 FQNEAQ (reference sequence). The CDR3 extends over 15 amino acids. CDR3 loop: CASSGTSGGDNEQFF. DNA for the CDR3: TGTGCCAGCAGCGGGACTAGCGGGGGGGACAATGAGCAGTTCTTC. The full variable domain, its missing parts supplied by reference TRBV7-9 and TRBJ2-1, is DTGVSQNPRHKITKRGQNVTFRCDPISEHNRLYWYRQTLGQGPEFLTYFQNEAQLEKSRLLSDRFSAERPKGSFSTLEIQRTEQGDSAMYLCASSGTSGGDNEQFFGPGTRLTVL.

There are a few counts of this clone. The CDR3 reads CASSLESRGETQYF. The CDR3 DNA reads as TGCGCCAGCAGCTTGGAGAGCAGAGGAGAGACCCAGTACTTC. The rearrangement joins TRBV5-1 to TRBJ2-5, with D unresolved. This CDR3 is built from 14 residues. The V and J ends lost 0 bases and 4 bases respectively, with 10 bases between them. Germline values: CDR1 SGHRS, CDR2 YFSETQ.

The chain combines TRBV10-2 with TRBJ1-2; D uncertain. This CDR3 has 13 amino acids. V was clipped by 0 bases and J by 8 bases, with 10 bases between them. The germline CDR1 and CDR2 sequences are WSHSY and SAAADI. The CDR3 DNA is TGCGCCAGCAGTGAGTCTTTCGGGTGGGGCTACACCTTC. Amino acid sequence: CASSESFGWGYTF.

A few counts support this clone. The chain employs TRBV7-8 and TRBJ1-1; D possibly corresponds to TRBD1 (5 bases). CDR3 length: 14 residues. V lost 1 base and J 7 bases, leaving 13 bases between the germline ends. Germline V gives CDR1 SGHVS, CDR2 FQNEAQ. The CDR3 protein is CASSLVGGGNEAFF. In DNA form, the CDR3 reads TGTGCCAGCAGCTTAGTGGGCGGGGGGAATGAAGCTTTCTTT.

The chain is built from TRBV6-6 and TRBJ2-5; tentative D call: TRBD1 (7 bases). The length of the CDR3 is 13 residues. CDR1 is MNHNY and CDR2 is SVGAGI in the germline V gene (reference sequence). V was cut by 8 bases and J by 2 bases, with 12 bases left in between. In DNA, the CDR3 is TGTGCCAGCCAGGGGGGACGACAAGAGACCCAGTACTTC. It specifies CASQGGRQETQYF.

The chain combines TRBV30 with TRBJ2-7, with TRBD1 matching 10 bases. This CDR3 region has 17 residues. After removal of 3 bases from V and 3 bases from J, the junction contained 14 bases not matched to a gene. Germline CDR1 reads GTSNPN; CDR2 reads SVGIG (reference sequence). The CDR3 DNA is TGTGCCTGGAGAGCAACCATCCCCGGACAGGGGGGCTACGAGCAGTACTTC. This gives the protein CAWRATIPGQGGYEQYF.

The chain combines TRBV12-5 with TRBJ2-3; D remains ambiguous. Trimming removed 4 bases at V and 6 bases at J, with 8 bases between. The CDR3 spans 12 residues. Germline lookup yields CDR1 LGHNT and CDR2 FRNRAP. The DNA of the CDR3 is TGTGCTAGTGGTTCCTCCTCGGATACGCAGTATTTT. It encodes CASGSSSDTQYF.

The chain carries TRBV7-2 and TRBJ1-1; unclear D gene. Trimming stripped 2 bases from V and 1 base from J, with 8 bases between. CDR1 and CDR2 (germline): SGHTA, FQGNSA. CDR3 length: 14 amino acids. Written as DNA, the CDR3 is TGTGCCAGCAGCTTATCAGGCGCGAACACTGAAGCTTTCTTT. It codes for CASSLSGANTEAFF.